What follows describes a single T cell receptor beta chain. Its antigen is currently unknown. This sample stems from a study of Ad26.COV2.S vaccination and SARS-CoV-2 variants. Study findings and constraints: Measurement of non-spike TCR breadth gave similar results in vaccine and placebo recipients.

Sequencing used immunoSEQ multiplex PCR; TCRdb keeps in-frame clones, though not all of them. The repertoire holds around 340,000 clones, 86% seen once, with 9.5% to 12% in the top ten. Noted treatment: 19 received Ad26.COV2.S at low or high dose, single or two shots; about 5 received placebo; per-sample allocation not given. Collection of samples fell on day 63 after the first vaccine or placebo injection. J was trimmed by 10 bases and V by 5 bases; bases with no gene match: 10. The CDR3 has 13 residues. Looked up from germline, CDR1 is MNHEY and CDR2 is SVGAGI. This sequence was found in a person between 18 and 60 years old who received the Ad26.COV2.S COVID-19 vaccine or a placebo. Sequences were derived from peripheral blood, sampled in a trial of Ad26.COV2.S vaccine versus placebo. The rearrangement links TRBV6-5 to TRBJ1-1; 7 positions agree with TRBD1. The CDR3 here is CASSLQGRGGAFF. The CDR3 coding sequence is TGTGCCAGCAGTCTTCAGGGCAGGGGGGGAGCTTTCTTT.